Following are 12 T cell receptor beta chains from one sample sequenced in a study of technical replicates of blood from a few donors. Using immunoSEQ multiplex PCR, the repertoire was profiled, and TCRdb retains in-frame clones only, with some absent. Among around 69,000 clones listed, approximately 96% were seen once. Material for sequencing was T cells isolated from PBMCs. Source of these receptors: a human donor in good health.

The chain is built from TRBV9 and TRBJ2-7, with D possibly TRBD2 on 6 matching bases. Germline CDR1 and CDR2: SGDLS and YYNGEE. The CDR3 is 15 amino acids. V lost 1 base to trimming and J lost 2 bases, with 13 bases between them. Here the CDR3 DNA reads TGTGCCAGCAGCGTATCCCGGGACTCTACCTACGAGCAGTACTTC. This codes for CASSVSRDSTYEQYF.

V and J are TRBV4-1 and TRBJ2-7, with 11 bases aligning to TRBD2. The germline CDR1 and CDR2 sequences are MGHRA and YSYEKL. V lost 3 bases to trimming and J lost 3 bases; unmatched junction nucleotides: 10. CDR3 length: 17 residues. CDR3 sequence reads: CASSHSVPGLAVYEQYF. CDR3 nucleotide sequence: TGCGCCAGCAGCCACTCAGTACCGGGACTAGCGGTCTACGAGCAGTACTTC.

V gene TRBV6-1 combines with J gene TRBJ2-3; 7 nucleotides agree with TRBD2. The CDR3 length is 15 residues. J gave up 3 bases and V 6 bases, and 9 bases lay outside the gene matches. Germline assignment: CDR1 MNHNS and CDR2 SASEGT. In DNA, the CDR3 is TGTGCCAGCAGCGTTCAACTAGCGCAGACAGATACGCAGTATTTT. This sequence encodes CASSVQLAQTDTQYF.

The chain uses TRBV7-9 and TRBJ1-4, with 10 bases lining up with TRBD1. CDR3 size: 15 residues. Germline lookup yields CDR1 SEHNR and CDR2 FQNEAQ (reference sequence). The J segment lost 3 bases and the V segment lost 5 bases, leaving 3 bases of the junction unmatched. The CDR3 nucleotides read TGTGCCAGCAGCGTCGGGACAGGGGCTAATGAAAAACTGTTTTTT. It codes for CASSVGTGANEKLFF.

This clone has only one observation. The CDR3 DNA follows: TGTGCCAGTGCCCCGGGACTAGCCTCCCTCAATGAGCAGTTCTTC. This translates into CASAPGLASLNEQFF. The V call is TRBV9, the J call TRBJ2-1, with 9 bases that match TRBD2. The V segment lost 8 bases and the J segment 6 bases; nucleotides outside the gene matches: 12. The CDR3 loop spans 15 amino acids. Germline V CDR1 and CDR2: SGDLS, YYNGEE. The whole variable domain, remainder taken from reference TRBV9 and TRBJ2-1, is DSGVTQTPKHLITATGQRVTLRCSPRSGDLSVYWYQQSLDQGLQFLIQYYNGEERAKGNILERFSAQQFPDLHSELNLSSLELGDSALYFCASAPGLASLNEQFFGPGTRLTVL.

This clone was recorded only once. The chain recombines TRBV2 with TRBJ1-2; D gene unclear. V was clipped by 10 bases and J by 0 bases, with 15 bases between them. The CDR3 extends over 14 amino acids. In germline, CDR1 is SNHLY, CDR2 FYNNEI. CDR3 DNA sequence: TGTGCCAAAGCAGGCCAGGATGCTAACTATGGCTACACCTTC. Encoded protein: CAKAGQDANYGYTF.

The chain links TRBV11-2 to TRBJ2-7; D not resolved. The V gene lost 9 bases and the J gene lost 2 bases, with 8 bases spanning the gap. This CDR3 has 11 amino acids. From germline, CDR1 is SGHAT and CDR2 FQNNGV. Here the CDR3 reads CASEQAYEQYF. The CDR3 nucleotides read TGTGCCAGTGAGCAGGCCTACGAGCAGTACTTC. Full variable domain (rest looked up from reference TRBV11-2 and TRBJ2-7): EAGVAQSPRYKIIEKRQSVAFWCNPISGHATLYWYQQILGQGPKLLIQFQNNGVVDDSQLPKDRFSAERLKGVDSTLKIQPAKLEDSAVYLCASEQAYEQYFGPGTRLTVT.

The chain couples TRBV28 to TRBJ1-4; 7 bases align to TRBD1. Germline V gene sequence: CDR1 MDHEN, CDR2 SYDVKM. Trimming took 6 bases from V and 8 from J; bases not matched to a gene: 18. The CDR3 sequence is 17 residues long. CDR3 loop: CASRSTGVVGGSEKLFF. The CDR3 DNA reads TGTGCCAGCAGATCAACCGGGGTGGTAGGGGGCAGCGAAAAACTGTTTTTT.

The gene calls are TRBV5-6 and TRBJ2-7; TRBD1 aligns across 9 bases. The J segment lost 11 bases and the V segment lost 0 bases, leaving 3 bases of the junction unmatched. In germline, CDR1 is SGHDT, CDR2 YYEEEE. CDR3 length: 12 amino acids. CDR3 in amino acids: CASSLAGTGKYF. CDR3 bases: TGTGCCAGCAGCTTGGCCGGGACAGGGAAGTACTTC.

The J gene is TRBJ1-2, the V gene TRBV5-5, with 8 bases aligning to TRBD1. The CDR3 has 15 residues. In germline, CDR1 is SGHKS, CDR2 YYEKEE (reference sequence). V trimming: 4 bases; J trimming: 8 bases; junction bases outside the gene matches: 13. For the CDR3, the DNA is TGTGCCAGCAGCCGAATCGGACAGGGAAGAGGAGGCTACACCTTC. Translating it yields CASSRIGQGRGGYTF.

V usage is TRBV30 and J usage is TRBJ2-7, with no clear D. Germline V gives CDR1 GTSNPN, CDR2 SVGIG (reference sequence). The CDR3 runs to 11 residues. Between the trimmed V and J ends, which lost 2 bases and 5 bases, there was a span of 7 bases. For the CDR3, the DNA is TGTGCCTGGAGTTTATTTCACGAGCAGTACTTC. Amino acids: CAWSLFHEQYF.

The rearrangement uses TRBV28 and TRBJ2-7; the match to TRBD2 covers 11 bases. Germline V gene data show CDR1 as MDHEN and CDR2 as SYDVKM. The CDR3 is made up of 14 amino acids. Trimming cost V 5 bases and J 4 bases; bases outside gene matches: 4. This CDR3 is CASSPRTSGYEQYF. The CDR3 bases are TGTGCCAGCAGTCCCCGGACTAGCGGGTACGAGCAGTACTTC.